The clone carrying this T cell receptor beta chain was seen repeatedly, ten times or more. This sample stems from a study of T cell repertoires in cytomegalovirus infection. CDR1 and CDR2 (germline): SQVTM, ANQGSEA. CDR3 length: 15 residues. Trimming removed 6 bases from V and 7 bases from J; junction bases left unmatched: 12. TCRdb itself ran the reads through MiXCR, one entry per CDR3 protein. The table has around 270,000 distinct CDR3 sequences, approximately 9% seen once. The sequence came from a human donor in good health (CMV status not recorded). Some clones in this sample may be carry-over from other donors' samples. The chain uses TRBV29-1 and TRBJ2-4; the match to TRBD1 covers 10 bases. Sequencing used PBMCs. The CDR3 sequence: CSVDTWDRGHNIQYF. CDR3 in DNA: TGCAGCGTAGATACGTGGGACAGGGGACATAACATTCAGTACTTC.